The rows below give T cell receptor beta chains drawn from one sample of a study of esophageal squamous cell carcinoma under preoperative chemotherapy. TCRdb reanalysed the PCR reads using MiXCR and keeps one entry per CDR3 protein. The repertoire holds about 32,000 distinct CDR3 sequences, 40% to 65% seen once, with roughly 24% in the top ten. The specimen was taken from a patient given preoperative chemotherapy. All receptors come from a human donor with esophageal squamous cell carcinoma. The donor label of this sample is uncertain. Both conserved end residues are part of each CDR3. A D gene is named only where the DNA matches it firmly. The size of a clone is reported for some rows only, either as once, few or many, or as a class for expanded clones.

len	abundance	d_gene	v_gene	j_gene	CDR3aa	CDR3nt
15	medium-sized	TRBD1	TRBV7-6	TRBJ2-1	CASSPRQGSYNEQFF	TGTGCCAGCAGCCCCCGACAGGGGTCCTACAATGAGCAGTTCTTC
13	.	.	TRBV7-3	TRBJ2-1	CASSSSGNNEQFF	TGTGCCAGCAGCTCATCCGGGAACAATGAGCAGTTCTTC
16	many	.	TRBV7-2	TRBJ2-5	CASSLSGTATYNEQYF	TGTGCCAGCAGCTTATCAGGGACGGCTACCTACAATGAGCAGTACTTC
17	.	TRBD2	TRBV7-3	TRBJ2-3	CASSLGLGGGDGDTQYF	TGTGCCAGCAGCCTCGGACTGGGGGGGGGGGATGGAGATACCCAGTACTTT
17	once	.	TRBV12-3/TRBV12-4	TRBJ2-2	CASGLGPLAGRTGKLFF	TGTGCCAGCGGCCTGGGCCCACTGGCGGGGCGTACAGGGAAGCTGTTTTTT
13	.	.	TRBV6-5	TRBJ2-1	CASSSDSQETQFF	TGTGCCAGCAGTTCGGACAGTCAAGAGACCCAGTTCTTC
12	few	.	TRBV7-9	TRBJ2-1	CASSPDLYEQFF	TGTGCCAGCAGCCCCGACCTCTACGAGCAGTTCTTC
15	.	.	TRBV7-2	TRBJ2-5	CASSQPLGGYNEQYF	TGTGCCAGCAGCCAACCCTTAGGTGGGTACAATGAGCAGTACTTC
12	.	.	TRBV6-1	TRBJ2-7	CASITLDNEQYF	TGTGCCAGTATAACTCTGGACAATGAGCAGTACTTC
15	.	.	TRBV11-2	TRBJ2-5	CASQSRRVDQETQYF	TGTGCCAGCCAATCCCGCAGGGTAGACCAAGAGACCCAGTACTTC
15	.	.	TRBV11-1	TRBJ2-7	CASSLEADPSYEQYF	TGTGCCAGCAGCTTAGAGGCAGACCCCTCCTACGAGCAGTACTTC
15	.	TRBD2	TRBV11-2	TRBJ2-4	CASSVIAGGEDTQYF	TGTGCCAGCAGCGTCATAGCGGGGGGGGAAGACACTCAGTACTTC
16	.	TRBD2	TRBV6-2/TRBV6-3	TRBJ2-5	CASSPWGTGGQETQYF	TGTGCCAGCAGCCCCTGGGGGACGGGGGGCCAAGAGACCCAGTACTTC
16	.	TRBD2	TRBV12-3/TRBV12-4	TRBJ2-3	CASGSTSGGAPDTQYF	TGTGCCAGCGGGAGTACTAGCGGGGGGGCCCCAGATACGCAGTATTTC
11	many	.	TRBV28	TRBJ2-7	CASSAPYEQYF	TGTGCCAGCAGCGCCCCGTACGAGCAGTACTTC
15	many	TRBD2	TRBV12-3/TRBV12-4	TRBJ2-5	CASSLKLAGVETQYF	TGTGCCAGCAGTTTGAAACTAGCGGGGGTAGAGACCCAGTACTTC
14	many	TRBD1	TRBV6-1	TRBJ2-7	CASRPGQGNYEQYF	TGTGCCAGCAGACCGGGACAGGGTAACTACGAGCAGTACTTC
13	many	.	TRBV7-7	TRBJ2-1	CASAGSFNNEQFF	TGTGCCAGCGCGGGTAGCTTCAACAATGAGCAGTTCTTC
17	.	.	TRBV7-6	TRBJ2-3	CASSSGGGGRGQETQYF	TGTGCCAGCAGCTCAGGTGGCGGGGGCCGCGGCCAAGAGACGCAGTATTTT
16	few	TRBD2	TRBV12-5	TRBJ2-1	CASGLATSGRYNEQFF	TGTGCTAGTGGTTTGGCCACTAGCGGGAGGTACAATGAGCAGTTCTTC
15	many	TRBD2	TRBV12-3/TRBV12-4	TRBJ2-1	CASSRAGGFPNEQFF	TGTGCCAGCAGTAGAGCGGGGGGGTTTCCCAATGAGCAGTTCTTC
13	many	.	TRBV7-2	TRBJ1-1	CASSPDRRGEAFF	TGTGCCAGCAGCCCCGACAGGCGGGGTGAAGCTTTCTTT
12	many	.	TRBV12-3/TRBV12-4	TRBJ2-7	CASRVDPYEQYF	TGTGCCAGCAGAGTTGACCCCTACGAGCAGTACTTC
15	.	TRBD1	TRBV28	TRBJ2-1	CASSSGQGAGNEQFF	TGTGCCAGCAGTTCGGGACAGGGGGCGGGAAATGAGCAGTTCTTC
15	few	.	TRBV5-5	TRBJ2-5	CASSFTPYQGETQYF	TGTGCCAGCAGCTTCACCCCATACCAAGGGGAGACCCAGTACTTC
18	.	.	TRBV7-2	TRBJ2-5	CASSCEGPERMVKETQYF	TGTGCCAGCAGCTGTGAGGGGCCCGAGCGCATGGTCAAAGAGACCCAGTACTTC
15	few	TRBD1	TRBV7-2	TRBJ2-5	CASSWGQGALSTQYF	TGTGCCAGCAGCTGGGGACAGGGGGCGCTTTCGACCCAGTACTTC
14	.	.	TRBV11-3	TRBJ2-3	CASSSRVKTGTQFF	TGTGCCAGCAGCTCGCGGGTTAAGACCGGGACGCAGTTTTTT
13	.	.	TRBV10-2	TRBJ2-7	CASGRDRYYEQYF	TGCGCCAGCGGGCGGGACAGATACTACGAGCAGTACTTC
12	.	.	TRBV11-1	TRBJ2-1	CASSPSADAQFF	TGTGCCAGCAGCCCGAGCGCCGATGCGCAGTTCTTT
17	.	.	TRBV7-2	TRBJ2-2	CASSSGAGGAGDDELFF	TGTGCCAGCAGCTCAGGAGCGGGCGGCGCAGGCGACGATGAGCTGTTTTTT
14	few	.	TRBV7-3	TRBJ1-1	CASSRTGFNTEAFF	TGTGCCAGCAGCCGAACTGGGTTTAACACTGAAGCTTTCTTT
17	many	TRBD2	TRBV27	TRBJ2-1	CASSFPVTGGSYNEQFF	TGTGCCAGCAGTTTTCCGGTGACGGGGGGTTCCTACAATGAGCAGTTCTTC
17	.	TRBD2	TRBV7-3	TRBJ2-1	CASSTGLAGSSYNEQFF	TGTGCCAGCAGCACGGGACTAGCGGGGAGCTCCTACAATGAGCAGTTCTTC
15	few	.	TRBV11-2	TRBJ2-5	CASSLDLISYNEQYF	TGTGCCAGCAGCTTAGATTTAATATCCTACAATGAGCAGTACTTC
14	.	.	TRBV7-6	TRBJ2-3	CGSRGVGATDTQYF	TGTGGCAGCAGGGGGGTGGGGGCCACAGATACGCAGTATTTC
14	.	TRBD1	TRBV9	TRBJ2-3	CASSKGQGPDTQYF	TGTGCCAGCAGCAAAGGACAGGGTCCAGATACGCAGTATTTT
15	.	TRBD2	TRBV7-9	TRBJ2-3	CASSPSGRGYNEQFF	TGTGCCAGCAGCCCTAGCGGGAGGGGCTACAATGAGCAGTTCTTT
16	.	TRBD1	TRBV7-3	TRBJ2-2	CASSLGQGIVTGELFF	TGTGCCAGCAGCTTAGGACAGGGAATTGTTACCGGGGAGCTGTTTTTT
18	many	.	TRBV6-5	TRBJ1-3	CASSYSSQGSGSGNTIYF	TGTGCCAGCAGTTACTCCAGCCAGGGTTCGGGCTCTGGAAACACCATATATTTT
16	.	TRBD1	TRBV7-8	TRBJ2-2	CASSLGTGLGTGELFF	TGTGCCAGCAGCTTGGGGACAGGGTTGGGCACCGGGGAGCTGTTTTTT
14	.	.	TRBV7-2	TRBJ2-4	CASSFGFDQNTQYF	TGTGCCAGCAGCTTCGGGTTTGACCAAAACACTCAGTACTTC
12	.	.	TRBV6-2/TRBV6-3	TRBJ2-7	CASKNGIYEQYF	TGTGCCAGCAAAAACGGCATATACGAGCAGTACTTC
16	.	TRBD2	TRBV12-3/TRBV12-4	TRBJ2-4	CASSGTGGGATNTQYF	TGTGCCAGCAGTGGTACGGGGGGGGGAGCCACAAATACGCAGTATTTC
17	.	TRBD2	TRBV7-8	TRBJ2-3	CASSLARVAGAKNTQYF	TGTGCCAGCAGCTTAGCGAGGGTAGCGGGGGCCAAAAATACGCAGTATTTC
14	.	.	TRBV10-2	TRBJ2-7	CASSESTARYEQYF	TGCGCCAGCAGTGAGTCGACAGCGCGGTACGAGCAGTACTTC
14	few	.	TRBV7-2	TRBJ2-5	CASSFGGTQETQYF	TGTGCCAGCAGCTTCGGCGGGACCCAAGAGACCCAGTACTTC
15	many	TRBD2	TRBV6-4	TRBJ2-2	CASSEGGGSTGELFF	TGTGCCAGCAGTGAAGGCGGGGGGTCCACCGGGGAGCTGTTTTTT
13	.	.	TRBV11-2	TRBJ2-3	CASSLESRDTQFF	TGTGCCAGCAGCTTAGAAAGCAGGGATACGCAGTTCTTT
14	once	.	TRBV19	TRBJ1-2	CASSIDRFLYGYTF	TGTGCCAGTAGTATCGACCGCTTCCTATATGGCTACACCTTC
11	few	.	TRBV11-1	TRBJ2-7	CASSSAYEQYF	TGTGCCAGCAGCTCAGCCTACGAGCAGTACTTC
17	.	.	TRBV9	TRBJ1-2	CASSVSTGREDVYGYTF	TGTGCCAGCAGCGTATCGACCGGCAGGGAGGATGTTTATGGCTACACCTTC
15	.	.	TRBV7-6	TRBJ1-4	CASSLGGKVNEKLFF	TGTGCCAGCAGCTTAGGAGGGAAGGTTAATGAAAAACTGTTTTTT
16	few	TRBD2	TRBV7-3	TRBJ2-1	CASSAFSSGGTNEQFF	TGTGCCAGCAGCGCGTTTTCTAGCGGGGGGACCAATGAGCAGTTCTTC
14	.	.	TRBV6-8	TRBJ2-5	CASIGARWAYVQYF	TGTGCCAGCATTGGGGCGCGGTGGGCCTACGTCCAGTACTTC
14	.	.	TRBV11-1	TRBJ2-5	CASSSTGGANEQYF	TGTGCCAGCAGCTCAACTGGGGGGGCCAATGAGCAGTACTTC
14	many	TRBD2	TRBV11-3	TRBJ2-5	CASSLGAGAETQYF	TGTGCCAGCAGCTTAGGAGCGGGGGCGGAGACCCAGTACTTC
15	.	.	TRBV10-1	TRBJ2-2	CASSSESTNTGELFF	TGCGCCAGCAGCTCGGAGTCTACGAACACCGGGGAGCTGTTTTTT
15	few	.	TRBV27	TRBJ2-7	CASSLSSRQRYEQYF	TGTGCCAGCAGTTTATCATCGAGACAACGCTACGAGCAGTACTTC